A single sample is the source of the 30 T cell receptor beta chains below, sequenced in a study. TCRdb reanalysed the 5' RACE reads using MiXCR and keeps one entry per CDR3 protein. The table records about 57,000 distinct CDR3 sequences, roughly 28% of them present only once. Sequenced: tumor-infiltrating memory CD4+ T cells sorted from the breast tumor. The subset here: memory CD4+ T cells, CD4+CD45RO+CD25-. The receptors were sampled from a female donor with breast cancer.

The V gene is TRBV20-1, the J gene TRBJ1-6, with D possibly being TRBD1 (5 bases). The ends were cut back, 5 bases at V and 5 bases at J, with 10 bases in the middle. Germline CDR1 reads DFQATT; CDR2 reads SNEGSKA (reference sequence). The CDR3 is 13 residues long. Written as DNA, the CDR3 is TGCAGTGCTCGACAGAAAGATAATTCACCCCTCCACTTT. Its translation is CSARQKDNSPLHF.

This clonotype was counted a few times. The chain uses TRBV5-1 and TRBJ1-2; 7 bases fit TRBD1. V lost 1 base to trimming and J lost 5 bases; unmatched junction nucleotides: 5. The CDR3 covers 14 residues. Germline V lookup: CDR1 SGHRS, CDR2 YFSETQ. The CDR3 loop is CASSLSGQFYGYTF. In DNA, the CDR3 is TGCGCCAGCAGCTTGTCGGGACAGTTTTATGGCTACACCTTC.

The rearrangement uses TRBV7-3 and TRBJ2-1; D remains ambiguous. V lost 5 bases to trimming and J lost 6 bases, with 14 bases between them. In germline, CDR1 is SGHTA, CDR2 FQGTGA. This CDR3 is built from 14 residues. The CDR3 region is CASSPNAFLNEQFF. The CDR3 DNA follows: TGTGCCAGCAGCCCGAACGCCTTCCTCAATGAGCAGTTCTTC.

CDR3 in amino acids: CSARGTSGKTQYF. In DNA, the CDR3 is TGCAGTGCTAGAGGGACTAGTGGAAAGACCCAGTACTTC. The chain carries TRBV20-1 and TRBJ2-5; TRBD2 agrees at 7 bases. The germline V gene has CDR1 DFQATT and CDR2 SNEGSKA (reference sequence). CDR3 length: 13 amino acids. The V segment lost 1 base and the J segment 6 bases; nucleotides outside the gene matches: 5.

This clonotype was counted between two and nine times. The chain combines TRBV29-1 with TRBJ2-4; possibly TRBD2 for D (6 bases). Looked up from germline, CDR1 is SQVTM and CDR2 is ANQGSEA. The CDR3 sequence is 17 residues long. V was pared by 4 bases and J by 5 bases, with 24 bases between. Here the CDR3 reads CSVVNFPGTGGENIQYF. In nucleotides, the CDR3 is TGCAGCGTTGTTAATTTCCCTGGGACTGGGGGTGAAAACATTCAGTACTTC.

The chain joins TRBV6-6 to TRBJ2-3; 9 nucleotides align to TRBD2. Germline V lookup: CDR1 MNHNY, CDR2 SVGAGI (reference sequence). The length of the CDR3 is 11 residues. Trimming took 7 bases from V and 9 from J; bases not matched to a gene: 2. CDR3 residues: CASMTSGTQYF. Written as DNA, the CDR3 is TGTGCCAGCATGACTAGCGGCACGCAGTATTTT.

With regard to this clonotype: Given a much more abundant clone one base away, this may be a read error. The chain carries TRBV7-2 and TRBJ1-4; D is undetermined. The germline gives CDR1 SGHTA, CDR2 FQGNSA. V was clipped by 5 bases and J by 8 bases, with 15 bases between them. The CDR3 length is 14 residues. CDR3 loop: CASSARGSGEKLFF. In DNA, the CDR3 is TGTGCCAGCAGCGCCCGCGGGTCGGGAGAAAAACTGTTTTTT.

In regard to this clonotype: The conserved phenylalanine or tryptophan is not found at the CDR3 terminus, so this likely reflects a read error. The chain combines TRBV11-2 with TRBJ2-2; D ambiguous. This CDR3 comprises 14 residues. Germline V gene sequence: CDR1 SGHAT, CDR2 FQNNGV. V was shortened by 6 bases and J by 1 base, with 9 bases between the two germline ends. CDR3 nucleotides: TGTGCCAGCAGTCCTTTAAAGAACACCGGGGAGCTGTTTTCT. Translated, it gives CASSPLKNTGELFS.

This clonotype was detected a few times. The chain is built from TRBV29-1 and TRBJ1-1, with no clear D. CDR3 length: 11 amino acids. Germline CDR1 SQVTM, CDR2 ANQGSEA. Trimming removed 7 bases from V and 0 bases from J, with 6 bases in between. The CDR3 nucleotides are TGCAGCGGACATCTGAACACTGAAGCTTTCTTT. It yields the protein CSGHLNTEAFF.

The chain recombines TRBV7-2 with TRBJ2-1; D is ambiguous. Germline lookup yields CDR1 SGHTA and CDR2 FQGNSA. This CDR3 region has 11 residues. The V end lost 2 bases, the J end lost 10 bases, and 6 bases lay between the germline ends. CDR3 protein: CASSLKIEQFF. CDR3 nucleotide sequence: TGTGCCAGCAGCTTAAAAATCGAGCAGTTCTTC. The whole variable domain, filled in from reference TRBV7-2 and TRBJ2-1, reads GAGVSQSPSNKVTEKGKDVELRCDPISGHTALYWYRQSLGQGLEFLIYFQGNSAPDKSGLPSDRFSAERTGGSVSTLTIQRTQQEDSAVYLCASSLKIEQFFGPGTRLTVL.

This clonotype has a handful of counts. The rearrangement links TRBV7-2 to TRBJ1-2; D not resolved. The CDR3 is made up of 14 amino acids. Germline lookup yields CDR1 SGHTA and CDR2 FQGNSA. The V gene lost 1 base and the J gene lost 6 bases, with 12 bases spanning the gap. The CDR3 bases are TGTGCCAGCAGCTTAGAAGGTGCCGGGGATGGCTACACCTTC. This encodes CASSLEGAGDGYTF.

The V and J genes are TRBV28 and TRBJ1-5; D possibly corresponds to TRBD1 (6 bases). Germline assignment: CDR1 MDHEN and CDR2 SYDVKM. This CDR3 spans 15 amino acids. The V and J ends lost 10 bases and 0 bases respectively, with 16 bases between them. The CDR3: CATRLGGGSNQPQHF. CDR3 coding DNA: TGTGCCACCAGGCTGGGGGGCGGTAGCAATCAGCCCCAGCATTTT.

The sample holds a few counts of this clonotype. The chain employs TRBV7-3 and TRBJ1-2; D is ambiguous. CDR1 SGHTA and CDR2 FQGTGA come from the germline V gene. Trimming took 10 bases from V and 6 from J, leaving 9 bases between them. The CDR3 spans 10 residues. Written as DNA, the CDR3 is TGTGCCACCCCCGTAAATGGCTACACCTTC. Translating it yields CATPVNGYTF.

This clonotype turned up a few times. The V gene is TRBV9, the J gene TRBJ1-2; D is undetermined. The germline gives CDR1 SGDLS, CDR2 YYNGEE. Trimming shortened V by 10 bases and J by 2 bases, and 18 bases separated the two germline ends. The CDR3 contains 14 residues. The CDR3 loop is CARPPRTVNYGYTF. CDR3 nucleotide sequence: TGTGCCCGTCCCCCCCGGACGGTAAACTATGGCTACACCTTC.

On this clonotype itself: A junction end diverges from the germline sequence, so it may reflect a read error. The chain joins TRBV6-5 to TRBJ1-2, with 8 bases matching TRBD1. The CDR3 loop spans 13 amino acids. The V gene's germline CDR1 is MNHEY and CDR2 SVGAGI. CDR3 sequence (DNA): TGTGCCAGCAGTCCTGACAGGGGCTATGGCTACGCCTTC. This sequence encodes CASSPDRGYGYAF.

This chain joins TRBV6-5 and TRBJ1-1; D perhaps matches TRBD1 (5 bases). The V gene lost 6 bases and the J gene lost 8 bases, with 19 bases spanning the gap. This CDR3 region has 14 residues. Germline V gives CDR1 MNHEY, CDR2 SVGAGI. In DNA form, the CDR3 reads TGTGCCAGCAGCTCCCCCGGAGGGGAGGGAGAAGCTTTCTTT. This translates into CASSSPGGEGEAFF.

This clonotype was observed a few times. The chain couples TRBV7-3 to TRBJ2-7; 9 positions match TRBD2. Trimming removed 5 bases from V and 5 bases from J; junction bases left unmatched: 7. The germline V gene encodes CDR1 SGHTA and CDR2 FQGTGA. This CDR3 contains 14 residues. CDR3 loop: CASSVAGASHEQYF. The DNA of the CDR3 is TGTGCCAGCAGCGTAGCGGGAGCATCCCACGAGCAGTACTTC.

In its sample, this clonotype was seen many times. This chain links TRBV20-1 with TRBJ1-5; tentative D call: TRBD1 (6 bases). Looked up from germline, CDR1 is DFQATT and CDR2 is SNEGSKA (reference sequence). Trimming pared 5 bases from V and 7 bases from J, leaving 18 bases between. This CDR3 is built from 14 residues. CDR3 protein: CSAVLGTNEQPQHF. CDR3 coding DNA: TGCAGTGCTGTCCTCGGGACAAATGAGCAGCCCCAGCATTTT.

This clonotype was seen only a few times. The genes are TRBV7-9 and TRBJ1-1; no definite D call. The V gene lost 4 bases and the J gene lost 2 bases, with 8 bases spanning the gap. The CDR3 extends over 13 amino acids. Germline CDR1 and CDR2: SEHNR and FQNEAQ (reference sequence). Written as DNA, the CDR3 is TGTGCCAGCAGCTACCGTTTAAACACTGAAGCTTTCTTT. Amino acids: CASSYRLNTEAFF.

This clonotype was recorded many times. J is TRBJ2-7 and V is TRBV6-1, with 7 bases aligning to TRBD1. With V trimmed by 4 bases and J by 4 bases, 13 bases remained unmatched. Germline loops: CDR1 MNHNS, CDR2 SASEGT. The CDR3 covers 16 residues. The CDR3 here is CASSGGAGTEGYEQYF. CDR3 DNA sequence: TGTGCCAGCAGTGGTGGGGCCGGGACAGAGGGGTACGAGCAGTACTTC.

This clonotype was recorded a few times. V usage is TRBV7-2 and J usage is TRBJ2-7, with D possibly matching TRBD1 (6 bases). In germline, CDR1 is SGHTA, CDR2 FQGNSA. This CDR3 region has 13 residues. V lost 0 bases to trimming and J lost 4 bases, with 7 bases between them. CDR3: CASSLAGQYEQYF. DNA for the CDR3: TGTGCCAGCAGCTTAGCGGGACAATACGAGCAGTACTTC.

Comment on this clonotype: The junction departs from the called germline gene at one end, perhaps through a read error. The chain is built from TRBV6-5 and TRBJ1-1; TRBD1 matches at 8 bases. The germline V gene has CDR1 MNHEY and CDR2 SVGAGI. The CDR3 runs to 18 residues. The CDR3 loop reads CTSSYYDRGWPPWPEAFF. In DNA form, the CDR3 reads TGTACCAGCAGTTACTATGACAGGGGATGGCCGCCTTGGCCTGAAGCTTTCTTT.

This clonotype was seen many times. The CDR3 DNA sequence: TGTGCCATCAGTGCCAGCGGAAACCAAGAGACCCAGTACTTC. The encoded protein is CAISASGNQETQYF. This sequence joins TRBV10-3 and TRBJ2-5; weak D call: TRBD2 (5 bases). The V and J ends lost 4 bases and 0 bases respectively, with 9 bases between them. The CDR3 has 14 amino acids. Germline V gene sequence: CDR1 ENHRY, CDR2 SYGVKD.

The table lists this clonotype with a few counts. CDR3 coding DNA: TGCGCCAGCAGCCACGGGACTACCGGAACAGATACGCAGTATTTT. Residues: CASSHGTTGTDTQYF. The chain employs TRBV5-1 and TRBJ2-3, with 7 positions matching TRBD2. V shed 4 bases and J 3 bases; nucleotides not matched to a gene: 8. CDR1 and CDR2 (germline): SGHRS, YFSETQ. CDR3 length: 15 residues.

The chain joins TRBV6-5 to TRBJ1-2; TRBD1 matches at 8 bases. Germline loops: CDR1 MNHEY, CDR2 SVGAGI. The CDR3 is 13 residues long. V lost 2 bases and J lost 6; bases outside the gene matches: 2. The CDR3 here is CASSYTQGDGYTF. CDR3 bases: TGTGCCAGCAGTTACACACAGGGGGATGGCTACACCTTC.

J is TRBJ1-5 and V is TRBV27; tentatively, D is TRBD1 (6 bases). The germline CDR1 and CDR2 sequences are MNHEY and SMNVEV (reference sequence). Trimming removed 6 bases from V and 1 base from J, with 10 bases in between. The CDR3 length is 14 residues. The CDR3 DNA sequence: TGTGCCAGCAGGGGACACGGCAGCAATCAGCCCCAGCATTTT. Translated, it gives CASRGHGSNQPQHF.

This clonotype was detected ten times or more. The chain carries TRBV7-3 and TRBJ2-2, with 7 bases fitting TRBD1. V shed 5 bases and J 1 base; nucleotides not matched to a gene: 4. CDR1 and CDR2 from the germline V gene are SGHTA and FQGTGA. CDR3 length: 15 amino acids. Written as DNA, the CDR3 is TGTGCCAGCAGCCCACAGGGGAGGAACACCGGGGAGCTGTTTTTT. Its protein product is CASSPQGRNTGELFF.

The gene calls are TRBV7-2 and TRBJ1-4, with 7 bases aligning to TRBD1. The CDR3 covers 15 residues. V gave up 5 bases and J gave up 10 bases; unmatched junction bases: 13. Germline V gives CDR1 SGHTA, CDR2 FQGNSA. The CDR3 loop is CASSPDRELGGKLFF. DNA of the CDR3: TGTGCCAGCAGCCCAGACAGGGAACTCGGCGGAAAACTGTTTTTT.

This clonotype was counted many times. The V call is TRBV4-1, the J call TRBJ2-7, with a possible D match to TRBD2 (6 bases). The V and J ends lost 2 bases and 2 bases respectively, with 10 bases between them. Germline lookup yields CDR1 MGHRA and CDR2 YSYEKL. The CDR3 spans 14 residues. The CDR3 reads CASSQLGEAYEQYF. The CDR3 nucleotides are TGCGCCAGCAGCCAATTAGGGGAGGCCTACGAGCAGTACTTC.

The rearrangement links TRBV7-2 to TRBJ2-7, with D maybe TRBD2 (5 bases). Trimming removed 5 bases from V and 2 bases from J, with 16 bases in between. The CDR3 loop spans 15 amino acids. Germline V gene data show CDR1 as SGHTA and CDR2 as FQGNSA. DNA of the CDR3: TGTGCCAGCAGCCCCGGGATGCTCGATACCTACGAGCAGTACTTC. This translates into CASSPGMLDTYEQYF.